This TCR beta chain was recorded in a study of blood T cell repertoires in COVID-19. About the research overall: PBMCs, B-cell-depleted T cells, or T cells provided the cDNA or gDNA that made up the material.

Study processing details: Scientists estimated how many nucleated cells there were by amplifying reference gene primers. The assay was immunoSEQ multiplex PCR, and TCRdb's table has in-frame clones only and misses some. V and J calls and clone size follow that table, whereas D and trimming were derived from the DNA. The sample lists about 150,000 clones; around nine tenths were seen once. The CDR3 is made up of 14 amino acids. Germline loops: CDR1 MNHEY, CDR2 SMNVEV (reference sequence). V lost 8 bases to trimming and J lost 7 bases, with 15 bases between them. Which cohort a participant joined came from the clinical history participants gave. Either two negative PCRs, clearance, or symptom resolution qualified Cohort 3 donors as recovered.

This receptor was taken from a woman in her fifties or sixties who had recovered from COVID-19. The sequencing sample was made of PBMCs or T cells enriched from blood (not recorded which). The chain combines TRBV27 with TRBJ1-6, with a tentative D call TRBD1 (6 bases). This chain's CDR3 is CASRPGALNSPLHF. CDR3 sequence (DNA): TGTGCCAGCCGACCAGGGGCGTTAAATTCACCCCTCCACTTT.